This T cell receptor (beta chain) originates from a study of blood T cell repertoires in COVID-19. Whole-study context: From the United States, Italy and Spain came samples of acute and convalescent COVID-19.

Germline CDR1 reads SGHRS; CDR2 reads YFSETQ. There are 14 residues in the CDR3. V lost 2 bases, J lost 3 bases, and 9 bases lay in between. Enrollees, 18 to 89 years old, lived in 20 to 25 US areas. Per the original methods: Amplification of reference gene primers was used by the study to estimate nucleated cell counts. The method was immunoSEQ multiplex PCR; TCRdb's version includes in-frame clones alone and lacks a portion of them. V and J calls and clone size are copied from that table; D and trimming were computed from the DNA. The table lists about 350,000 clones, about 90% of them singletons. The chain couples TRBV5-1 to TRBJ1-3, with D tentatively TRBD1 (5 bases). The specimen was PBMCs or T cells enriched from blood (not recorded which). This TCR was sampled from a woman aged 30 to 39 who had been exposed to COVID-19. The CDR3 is CASSLKGDGNTIYF. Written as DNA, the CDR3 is TGCGCCAGCAGCTTAAAAGGGGATGGAAACACCATATATTTT.